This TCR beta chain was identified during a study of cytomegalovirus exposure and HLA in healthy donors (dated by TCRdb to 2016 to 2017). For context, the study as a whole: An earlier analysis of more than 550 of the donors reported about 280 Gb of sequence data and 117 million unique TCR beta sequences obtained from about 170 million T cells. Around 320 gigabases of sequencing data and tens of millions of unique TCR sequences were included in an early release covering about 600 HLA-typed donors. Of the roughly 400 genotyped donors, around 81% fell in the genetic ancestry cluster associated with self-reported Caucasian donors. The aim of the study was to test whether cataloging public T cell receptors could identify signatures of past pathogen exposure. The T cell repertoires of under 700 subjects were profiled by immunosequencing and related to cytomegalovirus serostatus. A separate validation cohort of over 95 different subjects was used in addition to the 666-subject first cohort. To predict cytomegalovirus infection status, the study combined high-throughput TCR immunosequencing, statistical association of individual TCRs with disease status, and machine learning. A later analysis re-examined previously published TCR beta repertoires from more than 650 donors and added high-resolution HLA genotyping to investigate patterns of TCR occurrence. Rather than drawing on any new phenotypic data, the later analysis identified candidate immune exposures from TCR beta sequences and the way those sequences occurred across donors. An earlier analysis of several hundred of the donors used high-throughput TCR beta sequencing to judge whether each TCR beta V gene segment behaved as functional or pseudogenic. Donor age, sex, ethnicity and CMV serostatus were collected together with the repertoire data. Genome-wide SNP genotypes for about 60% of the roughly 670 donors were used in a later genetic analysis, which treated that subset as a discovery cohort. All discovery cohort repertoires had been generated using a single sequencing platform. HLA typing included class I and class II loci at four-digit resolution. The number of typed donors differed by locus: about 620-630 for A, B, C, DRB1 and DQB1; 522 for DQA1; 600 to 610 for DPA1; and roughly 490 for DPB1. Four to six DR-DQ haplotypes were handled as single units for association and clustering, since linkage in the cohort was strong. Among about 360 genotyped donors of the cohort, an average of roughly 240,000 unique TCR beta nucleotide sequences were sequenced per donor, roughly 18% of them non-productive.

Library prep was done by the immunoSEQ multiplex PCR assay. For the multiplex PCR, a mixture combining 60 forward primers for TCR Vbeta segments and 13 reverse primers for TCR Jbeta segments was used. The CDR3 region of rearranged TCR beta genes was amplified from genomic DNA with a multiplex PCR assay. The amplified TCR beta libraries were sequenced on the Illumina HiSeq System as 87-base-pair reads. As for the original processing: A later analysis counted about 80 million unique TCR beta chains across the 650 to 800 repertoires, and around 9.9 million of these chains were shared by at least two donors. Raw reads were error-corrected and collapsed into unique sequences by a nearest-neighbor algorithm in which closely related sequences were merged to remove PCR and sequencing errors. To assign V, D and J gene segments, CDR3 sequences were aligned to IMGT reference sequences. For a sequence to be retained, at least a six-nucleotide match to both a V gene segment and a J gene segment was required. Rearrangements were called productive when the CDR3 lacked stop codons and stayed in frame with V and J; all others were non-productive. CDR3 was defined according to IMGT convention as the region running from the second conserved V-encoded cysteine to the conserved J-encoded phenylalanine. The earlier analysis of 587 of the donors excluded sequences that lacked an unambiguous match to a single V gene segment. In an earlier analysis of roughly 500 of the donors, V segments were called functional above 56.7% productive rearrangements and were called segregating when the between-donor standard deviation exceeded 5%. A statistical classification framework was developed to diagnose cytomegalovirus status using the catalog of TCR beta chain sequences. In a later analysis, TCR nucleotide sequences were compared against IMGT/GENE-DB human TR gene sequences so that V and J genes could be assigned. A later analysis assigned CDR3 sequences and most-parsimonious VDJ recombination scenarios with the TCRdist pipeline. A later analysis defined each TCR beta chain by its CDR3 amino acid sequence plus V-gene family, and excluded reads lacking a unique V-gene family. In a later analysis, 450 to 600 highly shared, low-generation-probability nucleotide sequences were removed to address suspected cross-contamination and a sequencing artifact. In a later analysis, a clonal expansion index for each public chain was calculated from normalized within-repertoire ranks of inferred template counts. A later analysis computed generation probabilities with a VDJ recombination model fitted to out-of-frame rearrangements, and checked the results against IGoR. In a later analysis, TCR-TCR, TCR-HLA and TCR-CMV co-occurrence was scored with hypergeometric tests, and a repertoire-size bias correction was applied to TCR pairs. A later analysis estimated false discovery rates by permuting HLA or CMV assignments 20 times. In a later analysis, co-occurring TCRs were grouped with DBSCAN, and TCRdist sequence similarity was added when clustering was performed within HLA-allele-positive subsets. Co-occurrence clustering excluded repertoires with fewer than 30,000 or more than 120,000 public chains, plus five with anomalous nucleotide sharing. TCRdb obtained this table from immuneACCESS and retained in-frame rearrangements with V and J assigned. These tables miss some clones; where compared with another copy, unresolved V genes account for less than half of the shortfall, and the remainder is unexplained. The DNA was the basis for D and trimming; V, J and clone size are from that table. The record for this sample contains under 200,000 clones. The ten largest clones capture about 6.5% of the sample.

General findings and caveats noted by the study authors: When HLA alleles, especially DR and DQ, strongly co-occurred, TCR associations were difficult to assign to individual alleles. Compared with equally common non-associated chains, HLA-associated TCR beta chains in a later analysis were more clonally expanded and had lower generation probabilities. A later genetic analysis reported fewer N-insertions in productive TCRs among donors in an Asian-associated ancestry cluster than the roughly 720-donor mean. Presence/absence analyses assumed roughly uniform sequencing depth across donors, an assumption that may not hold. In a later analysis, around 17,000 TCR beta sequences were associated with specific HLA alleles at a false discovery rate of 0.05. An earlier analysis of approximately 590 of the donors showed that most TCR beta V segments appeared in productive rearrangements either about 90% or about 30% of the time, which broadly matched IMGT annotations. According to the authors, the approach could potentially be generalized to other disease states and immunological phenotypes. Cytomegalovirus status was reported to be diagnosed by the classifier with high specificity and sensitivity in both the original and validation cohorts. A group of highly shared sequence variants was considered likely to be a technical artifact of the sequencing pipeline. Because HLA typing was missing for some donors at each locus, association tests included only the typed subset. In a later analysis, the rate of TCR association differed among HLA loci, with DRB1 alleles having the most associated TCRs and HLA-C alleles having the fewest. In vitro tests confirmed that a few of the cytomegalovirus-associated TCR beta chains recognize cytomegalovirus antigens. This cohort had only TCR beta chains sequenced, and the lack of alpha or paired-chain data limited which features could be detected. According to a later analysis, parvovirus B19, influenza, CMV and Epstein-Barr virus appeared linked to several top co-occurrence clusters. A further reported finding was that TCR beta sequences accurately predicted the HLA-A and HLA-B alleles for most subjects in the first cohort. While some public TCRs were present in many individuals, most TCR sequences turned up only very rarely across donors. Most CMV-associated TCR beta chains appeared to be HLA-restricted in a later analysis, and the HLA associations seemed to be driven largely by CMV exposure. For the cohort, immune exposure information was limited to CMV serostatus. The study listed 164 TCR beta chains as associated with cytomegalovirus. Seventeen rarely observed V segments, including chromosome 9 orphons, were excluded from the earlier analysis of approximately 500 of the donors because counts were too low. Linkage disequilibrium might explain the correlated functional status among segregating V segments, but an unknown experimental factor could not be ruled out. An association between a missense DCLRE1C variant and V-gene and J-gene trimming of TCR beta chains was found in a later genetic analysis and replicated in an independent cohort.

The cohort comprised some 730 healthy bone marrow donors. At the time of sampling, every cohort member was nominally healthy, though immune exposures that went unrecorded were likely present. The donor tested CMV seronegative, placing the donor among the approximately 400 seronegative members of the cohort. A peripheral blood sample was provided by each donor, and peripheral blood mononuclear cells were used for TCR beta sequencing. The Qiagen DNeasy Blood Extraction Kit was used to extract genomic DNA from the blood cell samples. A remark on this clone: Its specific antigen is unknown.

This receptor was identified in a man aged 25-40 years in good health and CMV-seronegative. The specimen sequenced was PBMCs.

The bases are TGTGCCAGCAGCTTAGGACAGCTAGGACTAGCGGGAGTCGAGACCCAGTACTTC. Protein translation: CASSLGQLGLAGVETQYF. This chain is built from TRBV5-8 and TRBJ2-5, with 13 bases in between that match TRBD2. V has 2 bases trimmed and J has 5 bases trimmed; junction bases matching no gene number 12. From the cysteine through the phenylalanine, the CDR3 covers 18 amino acids. This entry keeps only the CDR3 DNA: 54 bases, framed from base 1. In the germline V gene, CDR1 corresponds to SGHTS and CDR2 to YDEGEE.